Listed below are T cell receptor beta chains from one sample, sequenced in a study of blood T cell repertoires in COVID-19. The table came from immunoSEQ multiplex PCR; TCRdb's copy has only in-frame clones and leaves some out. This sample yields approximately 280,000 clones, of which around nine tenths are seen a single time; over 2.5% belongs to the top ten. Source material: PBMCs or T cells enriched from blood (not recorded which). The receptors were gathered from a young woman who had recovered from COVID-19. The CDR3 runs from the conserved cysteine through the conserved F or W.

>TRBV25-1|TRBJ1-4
CASSPSGREKLFF
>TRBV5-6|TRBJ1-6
CASTNLTTYNSPLHF
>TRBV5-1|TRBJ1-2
CASSFGRGYGYTF
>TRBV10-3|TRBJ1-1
CAISETGQENTEAFF
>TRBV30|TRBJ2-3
CAWTPDSPSTDTQYF
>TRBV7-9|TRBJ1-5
CASSVPPGQGRSQPQHF
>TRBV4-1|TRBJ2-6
CASSLPGQAGANVLTF
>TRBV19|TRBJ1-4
CASSSRLPRPERATNEKLFF
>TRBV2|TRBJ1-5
CASTAGYNQPQHF
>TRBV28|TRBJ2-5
CASSYRGTLQETQYF
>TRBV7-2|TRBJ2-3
CASSYWTGSTDTQYF
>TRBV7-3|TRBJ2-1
CASSNGLAAYNEQFF
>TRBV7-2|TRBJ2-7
CASSLLGTSGSEQYF
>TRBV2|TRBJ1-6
CASSEAAIGTGNSPLHF
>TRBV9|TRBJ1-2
CASSPRMLLSRDRPYGYTF
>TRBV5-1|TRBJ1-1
CASSLGQGGTEAFF
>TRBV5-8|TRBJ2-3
CASSWTSGGENADTQYF
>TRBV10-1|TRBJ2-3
CASREVLHTDTQYF
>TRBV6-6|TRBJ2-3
CASRDRVSGTDTQYF
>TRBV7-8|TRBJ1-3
CASSLGNRGSGNTIYF
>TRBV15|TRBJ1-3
CATSKMGSGSGNTIYF
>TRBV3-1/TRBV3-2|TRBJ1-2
CASSSRASGGYGYTF
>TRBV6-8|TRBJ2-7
CATEEYEQYF
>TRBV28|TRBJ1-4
CASSSDRFYEKLFF
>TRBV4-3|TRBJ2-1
CASSQNRGFDEQFF
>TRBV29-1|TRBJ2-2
CSARRALGGTGELFF
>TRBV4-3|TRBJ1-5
CASSQDLAPSGSNQPQHF
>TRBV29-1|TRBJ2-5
CSVERSAGETQYF
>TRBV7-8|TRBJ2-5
CASGDRGTSETQYF
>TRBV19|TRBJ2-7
CASSTFSGSYEQYF
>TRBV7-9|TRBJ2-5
CASRSGQLYQETQYF
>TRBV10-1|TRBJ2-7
CASSDPGQPYEQYF
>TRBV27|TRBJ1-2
CASSWGWTGLYTF
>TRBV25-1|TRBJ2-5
CASSEWGGGETQYF
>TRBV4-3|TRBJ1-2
CASSLLLGTGGNYGYTF
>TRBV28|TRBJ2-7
CASSPHRAGTRSYEQYF
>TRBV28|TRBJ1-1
CASRGTGAAFF
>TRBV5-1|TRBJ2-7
CASSLAASGTYEQYF
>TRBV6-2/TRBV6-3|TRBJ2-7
CASSDTGHSHEQYF
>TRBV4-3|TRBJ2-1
CASSPGLAGTWEQFF
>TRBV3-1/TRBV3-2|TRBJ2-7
CASSQVPGEQYF